The 8 T cell receptor beta chains presented below share a single source sample, sequenced in a study of human thymus T cells. Assay: immunoSEQ multiplex PCR; the TCRdb copy retains only in-frame clones and omits some. The sample shows tens of thousands of clones, 85% to 95% of them seen only once. From resections taken during corrective heart surgery, the thymus tissue was obtained. Sample: thymus tissue. All receptors derive from a girl under three years old with a congenital heart defect but otherwise immunologically healthy.

The V and J genes are TRBV6-5 and TRBJ1-1; possible D gene TRBD1, 5 bases. The CDR3 length is 15 residues. The germline CDR1 and CDR2 sequences are MNHEY and SVGAGI. Trimming took off 8 bases at V and 0 bases at J, with 16 bases between the two ends. This CDR3 reads CASLPIKGLNTEAFF. The CDR3 DNA is TGTGCCAGCCTCCCAATTAAGGGGTTGAACACTGAAGCTTTCTTT.

This rearrangement joins TRBV20-1 to TRBJ2-1; the match to TRBD2 covers 11 bases. This CDR3 has 11 amino acids. The ends lost 3 bases at V and 15 bases at J; junction bases unmatched: 4. Germline V lookup: CDR1 DFQATT, CDR2 SNEGSKA (reference sequence). The CDR3 DNA reads TGCAGTGCTAGTACCGGGACTAGCGGGTTCTTC. It yields the protein CSASTGTSGFF.

This clone was seen a single time. The rearrangement links TRBV5-4 to TRBJ2-2; 14 bases line up with TRBD2. The trim removed 4 bases at V and 7 bases at J, leaving 6 bases unmatched. Germline CDR1 reads SGHNT; CDR2 reads YYREEE (reference sequence). The CDR3 is 16 amino acids. The CDR3 region has the DNA TGTGCCAGCAGCGTGGGACTAGCGGGAGCGGTCGGGGAGCTGTTTTTT. Encoded protein: CASSVGLAGAVGELFF.

The genes are TRBV12-5 and TRBJ1-1, with D uncertain. The CDR3 has 13 residues. Germline V lookup: CDR1 LGHNT, CDR2 FRNRAP. V was trimmed by 6 bases and J by 2 bases, leaving 10 bases between them. The CDR3 DNA is TGTGCTAGTGGGACGACACTTAACACTGAAGCTTTCTTT. It codes for CASGTTLNTEAFF.

The genes are TRBV30 and TRBJ1-1; 10 nucleotides match TRBD1. The CDR3 has 14 amino acids. V trimming: 8 bases; J trimming: 1 base; junction bases outside the gene matches: 7. Germline CDR1 GTSNPN, CDR2 SVGIG (reference sequence). The CDR3 spells CARRRTGGNTEAFF. DNA of the CDR3: TGTGCCCGTCGGCGGACAGGGGGGAACACTGAAGCTTTCTTT.

The chain is built from TRBV7-6 and TRBJ2-1, with TRBD2 identical over 8 bases. V shed 1 base and J 4 bases; nucleotides not matched to a gene: 9. This CDR3 contains 17 residues. The germline CDR1 and CDR2 sequences are SGHVS and FNYEAQ. CDR3 bases: TGTGCCAGCAGCTTAGGGGTAGCGGGACTGACTTACAATGAGCAGTTCTTC. Its translation: CASSLGVAGLTYNEQFF.

V and J are TRBV9 and TRBJ1-2, with 7 bases matching TRBD1. The length of the CDR3 is 14 residues. Per the germline V gene, CDR1 is SGDLS and CDR2 is YYNGEE. Losses at the gene ends were 4 bases for V and 2 bases for J; bases not matched to a gene: 5. Written as DNA, the CDR3 is TGTGCCAGCAGCTCCAGGGGGGGCAACTATGGCTACACCTTC. Translating gives CASSSRGGNYGYTF.

The rearrangement links TRBV25-1 to TRBJ2-1, with 12 positions matching TRBD2. J gave up 4 bases and V 8 bases, and 9 bases lay outside the gene matches. Germline V gene lookup returns CDR1 MGHDK and CDR2 SYGVNS. The CDR3 runs 16 residues. CDR3 in amino acids: CASGVETSGRYNEQFF. CDR3 nucleotides: TGTGCCAGCGGAGTGGAGACTAGCGGGAGATACAATGAGCAGTTCTTC.